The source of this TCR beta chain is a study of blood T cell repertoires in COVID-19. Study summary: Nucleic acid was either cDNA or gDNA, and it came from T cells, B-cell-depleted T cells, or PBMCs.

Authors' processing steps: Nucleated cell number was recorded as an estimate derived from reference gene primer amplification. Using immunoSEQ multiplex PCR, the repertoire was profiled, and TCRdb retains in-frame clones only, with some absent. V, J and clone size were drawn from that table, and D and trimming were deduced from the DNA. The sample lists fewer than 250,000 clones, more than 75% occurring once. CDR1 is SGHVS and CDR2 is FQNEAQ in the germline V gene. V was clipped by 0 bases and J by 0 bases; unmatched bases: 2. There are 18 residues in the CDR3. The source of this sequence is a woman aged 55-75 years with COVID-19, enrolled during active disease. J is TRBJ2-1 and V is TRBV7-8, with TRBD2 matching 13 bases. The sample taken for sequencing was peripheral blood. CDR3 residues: CASSLARTSGSSYNEQFF. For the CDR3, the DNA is TGTGCCAGCAGCTTAGCGCGGACTAGCGGGAGCTCCTACAATGAGCAGTTCTTC.